This T cell receptor beta chain originates from a study of blood T cell repertoires in COVID-19. A case of COVID-19 had been met by exposed participants within 2 weeks before study entry. Original analysis: The authors estimated nucleated cell counts from reference gene primer amplification. Sequencing used immunoSEQ multiplex PCR; TCRdb keeps in-frame clones, though not all of them. That table furnishes V, J and clone size, whereas the DNA furnished D and trimming. This sample yields about 350,000 clones, of which roughly 86% are seen a single time; just over 1% belongs to the top ten. CDR1 MDHEN and CDR2 SYDVKM come from the germline V gene. The CDR3 is made up of 17 amino acids. Trimming at V came to 6 bases and at J to 0 bases, leaving 10 bases not matched to a gene.

The genes are TRBV28 and TRBJ2-1; 8 bases are shared with TRBD2. The sequencing input was PBMCs or T cells enriched from blood (not recorded which). The sequence derives from a woman between 25 and 40 years old who had been exposed to COVID-19. The DNA for the CDR3 is TGTGCCAGCAGCCGAACTAAGGCGGGGGGCTCCTACAATGAGCAGTTCTTC. Its translation: CASSRTKAGGSYNEQFF.